The 8 T cell receptor beta chains listed next were all sequenced from one sample in a study of blood T cell repertoires in COVID-19. Data came from immunoSEQ multiplex PCR; TCRdb stores just in-frame clones and leaves some out. The sample records some 150,000 clones, around 83% being singletons. Material for sequencing was peripheral blood. The receptor set was obtained from a woman between 45 and 60 years old in a cohort sampled during active or convalescent COVID-19.

This chain connects TRBV11-2 to TRBJ2-7, with TRBD2 identical over 9 bases. Germline values: CDR1 SGHAT, CDR2 FQNNGV. CDR3 length: 15 residues. Trimming at V came to 1 base and at J to 5 bases, leaving 6 bases not matched to a gene. The CDR3 DNA reads TGTGCCAGCAGCTTAGTTGGCGGGGGGGCTGACGAGCAGTACTTC. Residues: CASSLVGGGADEQYF.

The chain links TRBV19 to TRBJ1-1; 7 bases line up with TRBD1. Trimming cost V 8 bases and J 0 bases; bases outside gene matches: 3. Germline V gene data show CDR1 as LNHDA and CDR2 as SQIVND (reference sequence). The length of the CDR3 is 13 residues. CDR3 sequence reads: CASGTEVNTEAFF. The CDR3 DNA reads TGTGCCAGTGGGACAGAAGTGAACACTGAAGCTTTCTTT.

This clone was seen only once. This rearrangement joins TRBV7-2 to TRBJ2-1; 10 bases are shared with TRBD2. The CDR3 loop spans 15 amino acids. After removal of 5 bases from V and 4 bases from J, the junction contained 5 bases not matched to a gene. Germline-derived CDR1 and CDR2 are SGHTA and FQGNSA. DNA for the CDR3: TGTGCCAGCAGCGCCCTAGCGGGGGAATACAATGAGCAGTTCTTC. Protein sequence: CASSALAGEYNEQFF.

The genes are TRBV18 and TRBJ1-2; TRBD1 might be the D (5 bases). The CDR3 contains 14 residues. The V end was cut by 5 bases, the J end by 4 bases, with 14 bases between. From germline, CDR1 is KGHSH and CDR2 LQKENI. The DNA for the CDR3 is TGTGCCAGCTCAGCGGACCAGGGTGGCTATGGCTACACCTTC. It codes for CASSADQGGYGYTF.

This clone came up a few times. The V and J genes are TRBV9 and TRBJ2-3; 11 positions match TRBD2. J was trimmed by 6 bases and V by 3 bases; bases with no gene match: 3. The CDR3 contains 14 residues. Per germline, CDR1 SGDLS and CDR2 YYNGEE. CDR3 protein: CASSARTSGDTQYF. In DNA form, the CDR3 reads TGTGCCAGCAGCGCCCGGACTAGCGGGGATACGCAGTATTTT.

The chain combines TRBV20-1 with TRBJ1-1, with a possible D match to TRBD1 (6 bases). V lost 5 bases and J 12 bases, leaving 16 bases between the germline ends. The CDR3 length is 11 residues. The germline V gene has CDR1 DFQATT and CDR2 SNEGSKA (reference sequence). The DNA for the CDR3 is TGCAGTGCTTCGGGGGGGGCAGCAACTTTCTTT. Encoded protein: CSASGGAATFF.

The rearrangement links TRBV11-3 to TRBJ1-1; D not certain. CDR1 is SGHNT, CDR2 YENEEA, per germline. The CDR3 loop spans 14 amino acids. Trimming pared 1 base from V and 7 bases from J, leaving 13 bases between. Written as DNA, the CDR3 is TGTGCCAGCAGCTTAGGGCTCACGGGGAGTGAAGCTTTCTTT. Translated: CASSLGLTGSEAFF.

V is TRBV12-5 and J is TRBJ1-6; possibly TRBD1 for D (5 bases). CDR1 is LGHNT and CDR2 is FRNRAP in the germline V gene. This CDR3 is 15 amino acids long. With 2 bases removed from V and 10 bases from J, the gap between germline ends came to 15 bases. CDR3 DNA sequence: TGTGCTAGTGGTTTGCTTCGGGGTGGGGGGTCACCCCTCCACTTT. Translation: CASGLLRGGGSPLHF. The full variable domain, completed using reference TRBV12-5 and TRBJ1-6, is DARVTQTPRHKVTEMGQEVTMRCQPILGHNTVFWYRQTMMQGLELLAYFRNRAPLDDSGMPKDRFSAEMPDATLATLKIQPSEPRDSAVYFCASGLLRGGGSPLHFGNGTRLTVT.